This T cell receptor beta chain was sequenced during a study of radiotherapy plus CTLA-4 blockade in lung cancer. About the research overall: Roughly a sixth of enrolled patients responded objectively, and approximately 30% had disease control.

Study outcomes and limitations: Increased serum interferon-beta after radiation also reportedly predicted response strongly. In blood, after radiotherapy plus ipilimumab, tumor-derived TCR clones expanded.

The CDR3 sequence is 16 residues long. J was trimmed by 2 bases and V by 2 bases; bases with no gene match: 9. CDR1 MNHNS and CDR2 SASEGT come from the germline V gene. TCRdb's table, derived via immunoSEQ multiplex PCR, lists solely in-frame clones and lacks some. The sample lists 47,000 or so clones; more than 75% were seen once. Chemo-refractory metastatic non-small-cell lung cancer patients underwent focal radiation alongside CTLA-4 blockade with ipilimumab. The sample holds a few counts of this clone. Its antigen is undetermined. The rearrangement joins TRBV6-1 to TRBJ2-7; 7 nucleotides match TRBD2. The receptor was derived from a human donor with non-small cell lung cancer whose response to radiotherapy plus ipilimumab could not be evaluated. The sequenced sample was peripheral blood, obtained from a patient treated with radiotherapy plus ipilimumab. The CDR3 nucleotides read TGTGCCAGCAGTGAACTAGCGGTAACCTTTCCCTACGAGCAGTACTTC. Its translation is CASSELAVTFPYEQYF.